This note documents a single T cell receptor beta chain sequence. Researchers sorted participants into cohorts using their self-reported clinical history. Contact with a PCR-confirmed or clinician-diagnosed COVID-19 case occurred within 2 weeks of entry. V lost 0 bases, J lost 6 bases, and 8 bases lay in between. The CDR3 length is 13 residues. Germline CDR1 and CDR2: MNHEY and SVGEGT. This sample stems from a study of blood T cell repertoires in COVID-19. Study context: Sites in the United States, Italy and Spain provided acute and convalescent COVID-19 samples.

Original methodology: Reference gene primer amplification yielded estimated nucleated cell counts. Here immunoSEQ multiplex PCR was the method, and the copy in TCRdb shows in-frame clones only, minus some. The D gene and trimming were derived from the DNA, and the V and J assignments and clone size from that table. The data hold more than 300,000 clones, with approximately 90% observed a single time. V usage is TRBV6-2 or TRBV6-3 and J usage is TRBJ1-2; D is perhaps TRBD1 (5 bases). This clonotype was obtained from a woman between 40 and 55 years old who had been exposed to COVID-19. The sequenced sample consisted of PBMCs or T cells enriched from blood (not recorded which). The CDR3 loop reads CASSYSWGDGYTF. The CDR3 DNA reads TGTGCCAGCAGTTACTCATGGGGGGATGGCTACACCTTC.